This T cell receptor (beta chain) was documented in a study of cytomegalovirus exposure and HLA in healthy donors. The primer mix had 60 Vbeta and 13 Jbeta primers. Using immunoSEQ multiplex PCR, the repertoire was profiled, and TCRdb retains in-frame clones only, with some absent. The table has about 120,000 clones, roughly 75% seen once; the top ten hold 2.5% to 3.5%. The ends were cut back, 1 base at V and 3 bases at J, with 7 bases in the middle. Per the germline V gene, CDR1 is MDHEN and CDR2 is SYDVKM. The CDR3 length is 14 residues. The receptor comes from a woman aged 50 to 65 in good health and CMV-seronegative. Sequenced: PBMCs. V gene TRBV28 combines with J gene TRBJ2-1; D is unclear. The CDR3 coding sequence is TGTGCCAGCAGTTTATCAGGATACTACAATGAGCAGTTCTTC. Translating it yields CASSLSGYYNEQFF.